The sequence of this TCR beta chain was determined in a study of neurological immune-mediated disorders. Germline assignment: CDR1 SEHNR and CDR2 FQNEAQ (reference sequence). V shed 5 bases and J 2 bases; nucleotides not matched to a gene: 4. This CDR3 has 16 amino acids. This clonotype was seen ten or more times. TCRdb recomputed calls from the 5' RACE reads with MiXCR, one row per CDR3 protein. The sample has some 15,000 distinct CDR3 sequences; about 7% are singletons. This chain links TRBV7-9 with TRBJ2-1, with 12 bases lining up with TRBD2. The sequenced sample consisted of CD8+ T cells from blood. This receptor was obtained from a woman between 35 and 50 years old in good health. CDR3 nucleotide sequence: TGTGCCAGCAGCACCCGACTAGCGGGAGCCTACAATGAGCAGTTCTTC. Translating it yields CASSTRLAGAYNEQFF.